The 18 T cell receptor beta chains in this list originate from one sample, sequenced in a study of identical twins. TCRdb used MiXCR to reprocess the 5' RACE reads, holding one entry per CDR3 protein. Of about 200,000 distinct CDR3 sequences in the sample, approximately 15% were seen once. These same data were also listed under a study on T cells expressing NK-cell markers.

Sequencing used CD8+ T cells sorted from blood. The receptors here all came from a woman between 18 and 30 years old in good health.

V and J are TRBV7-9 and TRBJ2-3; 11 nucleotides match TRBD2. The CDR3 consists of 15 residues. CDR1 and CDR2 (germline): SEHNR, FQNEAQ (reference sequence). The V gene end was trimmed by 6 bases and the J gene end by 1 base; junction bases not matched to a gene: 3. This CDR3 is CASRQLAGGTDTQYF. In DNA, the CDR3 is TGTGCCAGCAGGCAACTAGCGGGAGGCACAGATACGCAGTATTTT.

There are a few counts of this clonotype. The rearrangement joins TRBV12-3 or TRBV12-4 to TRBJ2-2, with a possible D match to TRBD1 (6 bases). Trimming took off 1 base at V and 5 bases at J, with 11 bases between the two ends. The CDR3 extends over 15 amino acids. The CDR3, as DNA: TGTGCCAGCAGTTTAGAGGGGGTGCGGACCGGGGAGCTGTTTTTT. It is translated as CASSLEGVRTGELFF.

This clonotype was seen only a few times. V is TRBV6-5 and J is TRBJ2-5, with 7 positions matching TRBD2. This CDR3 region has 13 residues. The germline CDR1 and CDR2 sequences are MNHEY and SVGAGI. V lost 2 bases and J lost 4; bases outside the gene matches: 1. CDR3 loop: CASSYGRVETQYF. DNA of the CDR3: TGTGCCAGCAGTTACGGGAGGGTAGAGACCCAGTACTTC.

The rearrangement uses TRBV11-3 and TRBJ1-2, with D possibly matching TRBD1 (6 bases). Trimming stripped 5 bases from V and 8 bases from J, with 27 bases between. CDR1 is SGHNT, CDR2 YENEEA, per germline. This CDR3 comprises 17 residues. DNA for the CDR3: TGTGCCAGCAGCCCACGGCAGGGGATTCCTATATCGGAGGGCTACACCTTC. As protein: CASSPRQGIPISEGYTF.

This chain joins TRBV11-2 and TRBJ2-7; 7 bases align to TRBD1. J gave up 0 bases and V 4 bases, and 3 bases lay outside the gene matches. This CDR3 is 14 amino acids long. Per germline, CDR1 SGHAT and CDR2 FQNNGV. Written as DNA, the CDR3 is TGTGCCAGCAGCTCCCCAGGGGGCTCCTACGAGCAGTACTTC. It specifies CASSSPGGSYEQYF.

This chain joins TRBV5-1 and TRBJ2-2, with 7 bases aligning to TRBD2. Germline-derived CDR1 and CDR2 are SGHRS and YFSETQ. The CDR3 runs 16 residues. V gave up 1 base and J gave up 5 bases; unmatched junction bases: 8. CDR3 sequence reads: CASSLSPGGGTGELFF. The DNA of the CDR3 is TGCGCCAGCAGCTTGTCCCCGGGAGGTGGAACCGGGGAGCTGTTTTTT.

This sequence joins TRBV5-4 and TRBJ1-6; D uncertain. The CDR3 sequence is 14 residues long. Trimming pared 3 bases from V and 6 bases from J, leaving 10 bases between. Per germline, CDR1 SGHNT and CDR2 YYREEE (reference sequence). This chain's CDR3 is CASSSRGSNSPLHF. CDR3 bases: TGTGCCAGCAGCTCCCGGGGATCTAATTCACCCCTCCACTTT.

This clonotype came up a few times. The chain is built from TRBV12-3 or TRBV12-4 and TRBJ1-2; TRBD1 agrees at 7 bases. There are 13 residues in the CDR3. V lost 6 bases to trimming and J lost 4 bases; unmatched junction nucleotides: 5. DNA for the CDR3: TGTGCCAGCAGCTCCCGGGACAGCTATGGCTACACCTTC. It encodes CASSSRDSYGYTF.

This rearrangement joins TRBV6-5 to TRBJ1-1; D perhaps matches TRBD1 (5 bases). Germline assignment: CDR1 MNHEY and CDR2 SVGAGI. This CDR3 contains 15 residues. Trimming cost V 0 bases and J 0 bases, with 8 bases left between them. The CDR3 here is CASSYSPGMNTEAFF. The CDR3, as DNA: TGTGCCAGCAGTTACTCACCAGGGATGAACACTGAAGCTTTCTTT.

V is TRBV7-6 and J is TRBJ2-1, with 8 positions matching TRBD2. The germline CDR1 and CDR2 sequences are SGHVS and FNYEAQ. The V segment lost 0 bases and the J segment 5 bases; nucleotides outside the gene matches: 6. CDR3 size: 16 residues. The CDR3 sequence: CASSLALAGVDNEQFF. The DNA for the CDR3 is TGTGCCAGCAGCTTAGCGCTAGCGGGTGTCGACAATGAGCAGTTCTTC.

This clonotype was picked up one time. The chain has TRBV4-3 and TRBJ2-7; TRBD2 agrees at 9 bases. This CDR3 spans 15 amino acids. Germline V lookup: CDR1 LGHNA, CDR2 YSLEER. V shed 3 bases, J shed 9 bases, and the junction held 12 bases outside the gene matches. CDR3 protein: CASSHGLASTERQYF. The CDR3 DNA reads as TGCGCCAGCAGCCATGGACTAGCGAGTACAGAGCGGCAGTACTTC.

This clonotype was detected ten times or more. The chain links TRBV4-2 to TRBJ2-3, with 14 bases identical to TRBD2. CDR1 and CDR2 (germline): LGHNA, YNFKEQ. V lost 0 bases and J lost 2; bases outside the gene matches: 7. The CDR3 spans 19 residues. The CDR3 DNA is TGTGCCAGCAGCCAAGATCGACTAGCGGGGGGGCCCTACACAGATACGCAGTATTTT. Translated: CASSQDRLAGGPYTDTQYF.

CDR3 amino acids: CASSEGGRASYNEQFF. In DNA, the CDR3 is TGCGCCAGCAGTGAGGGCGGGAGGGCCTCCTACAATGAGCAGTTCTTC. This chain uses TRBV10-2 with TRBJ2-1, with TRBD2 identical over 9 bases. This CDR3 is built from 16 residues. Germline-derived CDR1 and CDR2 are WSHSY and SAAADI. V gave up 2 bases and J gave up 0 bases; unmatched junction bases: 2.

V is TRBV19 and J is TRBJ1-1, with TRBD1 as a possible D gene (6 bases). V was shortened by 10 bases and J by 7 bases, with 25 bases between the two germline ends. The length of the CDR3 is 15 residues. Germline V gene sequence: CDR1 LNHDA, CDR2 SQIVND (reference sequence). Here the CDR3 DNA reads TGTGCCACCTATGGTAGGCAGCCGGAAGGGGGTGAAGCTTTCTTT. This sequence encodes CATYGRQPEGGEAFF.

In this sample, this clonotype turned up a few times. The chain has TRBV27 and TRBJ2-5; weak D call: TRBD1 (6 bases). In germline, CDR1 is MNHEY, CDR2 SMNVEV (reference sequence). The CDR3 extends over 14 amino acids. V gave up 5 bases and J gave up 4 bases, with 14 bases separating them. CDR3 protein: CASSGRGLGETQYF. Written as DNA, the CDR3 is TGTGCCAGCAGTGGCAGGGGTCTCGGAGAGACCCAGTACTTC.

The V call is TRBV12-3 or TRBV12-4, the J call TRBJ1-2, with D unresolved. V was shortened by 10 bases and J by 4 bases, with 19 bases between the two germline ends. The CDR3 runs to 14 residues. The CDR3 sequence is CATEGSTSTYGYTF. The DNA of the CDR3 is TGTGCCACCGAAGGGTCCACATCTACCTATGGCTACACCTTC.

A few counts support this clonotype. Written as DNA, the CDR3 is TGCAGTGCTCCGACTAGCGCGGGCGGGGAGCTGTTTTTT. Its translation is CSAPTSAGGELFF. This rearrangement joins TRBV20-1 to TRBJ2-2, with 8 bases identical to TRBD2. CDR3 length: 13 residues. Per germline, CDR1 DFQATT and CDR2 SNEGSKA (reference sequence). V trimming: 5 bases; J trimming: 7 bases; junction bases outside the gene matches: 6.

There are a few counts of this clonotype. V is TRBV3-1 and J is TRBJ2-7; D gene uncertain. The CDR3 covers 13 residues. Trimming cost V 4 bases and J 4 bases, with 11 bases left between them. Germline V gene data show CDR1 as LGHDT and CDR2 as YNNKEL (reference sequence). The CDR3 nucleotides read TGTGCCAGCAGCCTCACCTCGGTTTACGAGCAGTACTTC. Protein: CASSLTSVYEQYF.